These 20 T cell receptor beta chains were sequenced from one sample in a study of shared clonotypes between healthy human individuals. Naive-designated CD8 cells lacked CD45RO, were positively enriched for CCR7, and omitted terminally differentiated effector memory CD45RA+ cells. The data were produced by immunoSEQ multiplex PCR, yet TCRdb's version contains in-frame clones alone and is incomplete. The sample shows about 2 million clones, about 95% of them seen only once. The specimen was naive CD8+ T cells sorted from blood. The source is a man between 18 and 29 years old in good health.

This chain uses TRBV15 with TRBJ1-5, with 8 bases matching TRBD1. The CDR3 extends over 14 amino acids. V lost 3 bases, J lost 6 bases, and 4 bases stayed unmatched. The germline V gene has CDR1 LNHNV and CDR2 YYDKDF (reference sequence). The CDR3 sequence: CATSRDRDRQPQHF. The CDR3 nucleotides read TGTGCCACCAGCAGGGACAGGGATCGTCAGCCCCAGCATTTT.

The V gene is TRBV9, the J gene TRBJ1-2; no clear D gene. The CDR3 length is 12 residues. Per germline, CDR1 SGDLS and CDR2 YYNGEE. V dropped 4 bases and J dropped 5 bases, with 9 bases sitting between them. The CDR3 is CASSPSGYGYTF. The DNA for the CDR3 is TGTGCCAGCAGCCCTTCAGGATATGGCTACACCTTC.

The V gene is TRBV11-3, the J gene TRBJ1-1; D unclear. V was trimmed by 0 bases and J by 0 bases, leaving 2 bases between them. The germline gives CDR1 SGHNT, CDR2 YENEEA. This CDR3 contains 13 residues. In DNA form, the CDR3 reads TGTGCCAGCAGCTTAGAAGTGAACACTGAAGCTTTCTTT. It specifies CASSLEVNTEAFF.

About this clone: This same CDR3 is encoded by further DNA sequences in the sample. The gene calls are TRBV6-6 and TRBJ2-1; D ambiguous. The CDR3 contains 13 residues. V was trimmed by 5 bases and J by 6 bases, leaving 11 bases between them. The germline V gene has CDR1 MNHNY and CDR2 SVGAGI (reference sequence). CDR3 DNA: TGTGCCAGCAGTCCTGGGGTAGGCAATGAGCAGTTCTTC. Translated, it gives CASSPGVGNEQFF.

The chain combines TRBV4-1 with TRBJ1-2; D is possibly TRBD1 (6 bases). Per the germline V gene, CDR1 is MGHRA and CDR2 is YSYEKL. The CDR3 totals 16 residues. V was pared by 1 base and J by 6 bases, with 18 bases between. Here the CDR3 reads CASSQASQGTNDGYTF. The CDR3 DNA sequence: TGCGCCAGCAGCCAAGCATCCCAGGGGACGAACGATGGCTACACCTTC.

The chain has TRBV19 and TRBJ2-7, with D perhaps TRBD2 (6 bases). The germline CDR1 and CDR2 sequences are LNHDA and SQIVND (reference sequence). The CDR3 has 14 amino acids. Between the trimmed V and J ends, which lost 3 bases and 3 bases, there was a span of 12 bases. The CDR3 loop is CASSITSTDYEQYF. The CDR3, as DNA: TGTGCCAGTAGTATTACTAGCACAGACTACGAGCAGTACTTC.

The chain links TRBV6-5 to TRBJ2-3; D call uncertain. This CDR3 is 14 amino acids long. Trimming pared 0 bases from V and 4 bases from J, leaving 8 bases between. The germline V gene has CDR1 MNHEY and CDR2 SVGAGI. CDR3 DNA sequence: TGTGCCAGCAGTTACTCGGTAGAAGCAGATACGCAGTATTTT. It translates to CASSYSVEADTQYF.

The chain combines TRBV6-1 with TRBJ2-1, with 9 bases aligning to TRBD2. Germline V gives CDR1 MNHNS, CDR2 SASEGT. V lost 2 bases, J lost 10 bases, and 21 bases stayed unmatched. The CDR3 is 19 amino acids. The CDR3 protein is CASSEWGASPGLAGQEQFF. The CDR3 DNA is TGTGCCAGCAGTGAATGGGGTGCCAGCCCGGGACTAGCAGGCCAAGAGCAGTTCTTC.

The CDR3 nucleotides are TGTGCCAGCAGCTTAGCCCCCTCCGGACAGGGCGGTAACTACGAGCAGTACTTC. Encoded protein: CASSLAPSGQGGNYEQYF. The gene calls are TRBV11-2 and TRBJ2-7, with 8 bases lining up with TRBD1. After removal of 1 base from V and 3 bases from J, the junction contained 14 bases not matched to a gene. Germline CDR1 SGHAT, CDR2 FQNNGV. CDR3 length: 18 amino acids.

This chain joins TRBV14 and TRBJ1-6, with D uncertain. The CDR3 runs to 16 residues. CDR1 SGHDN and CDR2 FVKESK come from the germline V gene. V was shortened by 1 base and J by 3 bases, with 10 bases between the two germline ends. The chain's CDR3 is CASSQVTDIYNSPLHF. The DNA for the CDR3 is TGTGCCAGCAGCCAAGTAACAGATATCTATAATTCACCCCTCCACTTT.

CDR3 protein: CAWSAVAYEQYF. CDR3 bases: TGTGCCTGGAGTGCGGTCGCCTACGAGCAGTACTTC. The V gene is TRBV30, the J gene TRBJ2-7; D remains unclear. V lost 1 base to trimming and J lost 2 bases, with 6 bases between them. CDR3 size: 12 residues. Germline V lookup: CDR1 GTSNPN, CDR2 SVGIG (reference sequence).

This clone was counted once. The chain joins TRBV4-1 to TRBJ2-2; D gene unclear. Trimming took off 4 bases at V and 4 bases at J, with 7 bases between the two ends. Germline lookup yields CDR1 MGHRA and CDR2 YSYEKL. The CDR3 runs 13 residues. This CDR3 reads CASSLDITGELFF. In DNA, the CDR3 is TGCGCCAGCAGCCTAGACATCACCGGGGAGCTGTTTTTT.

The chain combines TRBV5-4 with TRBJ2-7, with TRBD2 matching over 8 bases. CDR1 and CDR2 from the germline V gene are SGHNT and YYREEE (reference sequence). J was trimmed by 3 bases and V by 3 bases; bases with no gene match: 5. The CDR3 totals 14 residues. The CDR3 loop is CASSYGLAGYEQYF. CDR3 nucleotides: TGTGCCAGCAGCTACGGACTAGCTGGCTACGAGCAGTACTTC.

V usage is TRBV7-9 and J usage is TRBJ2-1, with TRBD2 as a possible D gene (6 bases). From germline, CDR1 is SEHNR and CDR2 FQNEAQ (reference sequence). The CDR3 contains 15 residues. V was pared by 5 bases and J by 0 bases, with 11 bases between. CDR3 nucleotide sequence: TGTGCCAGCAGCGGTGACGGGAGCTCCTACAATGAGCAGTTCTTC. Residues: CASSGDGSSYNEQFF.

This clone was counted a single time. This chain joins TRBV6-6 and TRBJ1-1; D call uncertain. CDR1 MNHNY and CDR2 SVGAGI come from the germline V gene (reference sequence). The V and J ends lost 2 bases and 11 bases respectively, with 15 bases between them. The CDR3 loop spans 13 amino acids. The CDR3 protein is CASSYQDGEMAFF. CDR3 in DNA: TGTGCCAGCAGTTACCAAGACGGTGAAATGGCTTTCTTT.

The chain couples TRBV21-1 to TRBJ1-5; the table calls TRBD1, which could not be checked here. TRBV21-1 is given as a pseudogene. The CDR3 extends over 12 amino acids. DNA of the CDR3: TGTGCCAGCTGGACAGGCTTTGGGCCCCAGCATTTT. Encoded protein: CASWTGFGPQHF.

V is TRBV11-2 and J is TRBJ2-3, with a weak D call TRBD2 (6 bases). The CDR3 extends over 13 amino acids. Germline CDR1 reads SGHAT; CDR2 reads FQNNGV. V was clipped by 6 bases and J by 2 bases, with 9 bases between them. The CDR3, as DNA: TGTGCCAGCAGAACGGGACTCACAGATACGCAGTATTTT. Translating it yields CASRTGLTDTQYF.

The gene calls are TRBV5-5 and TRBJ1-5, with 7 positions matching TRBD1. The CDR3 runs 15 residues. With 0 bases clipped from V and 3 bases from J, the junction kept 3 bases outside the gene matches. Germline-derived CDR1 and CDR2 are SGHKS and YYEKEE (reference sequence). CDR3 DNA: TGTGCCAGCAGCTTGGGGGGACAGAACAATCAGCCCCAGCATTTT. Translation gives CASSLGGQNNQPQHF. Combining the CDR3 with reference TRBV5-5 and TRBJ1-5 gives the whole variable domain DAGVTQSPTHLIKTRGQQVTLRCSPISGHKSVSWYQQVLGQGPQFIFQYYEKEERGRGNFPDRFSARQFPNYSSELNVNALLLGDSALYLCASSLGGQNNQPQHFGDGTRLSIL.

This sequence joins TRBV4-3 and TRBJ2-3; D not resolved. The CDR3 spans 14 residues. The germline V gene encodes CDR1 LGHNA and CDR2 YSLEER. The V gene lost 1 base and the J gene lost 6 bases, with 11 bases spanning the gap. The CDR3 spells CASSQAVRGDTQYF. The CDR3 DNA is TGCGCCAGCAGCCAAGCGGTTCGTGGGGATACGCAGTATTTT.

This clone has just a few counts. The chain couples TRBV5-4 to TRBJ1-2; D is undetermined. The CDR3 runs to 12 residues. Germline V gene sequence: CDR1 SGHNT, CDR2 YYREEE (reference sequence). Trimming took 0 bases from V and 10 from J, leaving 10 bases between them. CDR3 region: CASSLGGSDYTF. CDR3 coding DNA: TGTGCCAGCAGCTTGGGGGGTTCTGACTACACCTTC.